Listed here is a single TCR beta chain. This sample was included in a study of preoperative IRX-2 immunotherapy in early breast cancer. The CDR3 has 16 amino acids. J gave up 7 bases and V 0 bases, and 9 bases lay outside the gene matches. The germline gives CDR1 MNHGY, CDR2 SAAAGT. Assay used: immunoSEQ multiplex PCR; TCRdb lists only in-frame clones, some missing. The sample has 3,500 or so clones; 69% are singletons. Documented treatment: preoperative locoregional IRX-2 cytokine immunotherapy. Samples came from a phase Ib trial of preoperative locoregional IRX-2 cytokine immunotherapy. This chain links TRBV6-8 with TRBJ2-1, with 7 bases lining up with TRBD2. The sequencing here drew on tumor tissue, taken after IRX-2 immunotherapy. The clonotype originates from a human donor with breast cancer. CDR3 amino acids: CASSYSAGELGNEQFF. The CDR3 DNA reads TGTGCCAGCAGTTACTCGGCGGGAGAGCTGGGAAATGAGCAGTTCTTC.